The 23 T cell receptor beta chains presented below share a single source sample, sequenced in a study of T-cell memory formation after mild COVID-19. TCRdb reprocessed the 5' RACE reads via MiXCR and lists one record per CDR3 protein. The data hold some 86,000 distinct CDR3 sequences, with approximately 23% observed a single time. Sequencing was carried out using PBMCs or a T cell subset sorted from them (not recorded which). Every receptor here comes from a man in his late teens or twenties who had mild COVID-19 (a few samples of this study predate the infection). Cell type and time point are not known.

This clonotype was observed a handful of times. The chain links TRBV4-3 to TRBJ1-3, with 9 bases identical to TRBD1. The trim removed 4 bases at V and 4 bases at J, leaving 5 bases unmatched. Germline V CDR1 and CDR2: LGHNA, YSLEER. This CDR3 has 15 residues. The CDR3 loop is CASSPGTGFGNTIYF. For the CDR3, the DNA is TGCGCCAGCAGCCCCGGGACAGGGTTCGGAAACACCATATATTTT.

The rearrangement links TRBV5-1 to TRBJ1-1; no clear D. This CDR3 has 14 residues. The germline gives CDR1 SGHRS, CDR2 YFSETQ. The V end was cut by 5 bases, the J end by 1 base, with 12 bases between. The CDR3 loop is CASSSAGPNTEAFF. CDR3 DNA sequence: TGCGCCAGCAGTTCAGCGGGCCCGAACACTGAAGCTTTCTTT.

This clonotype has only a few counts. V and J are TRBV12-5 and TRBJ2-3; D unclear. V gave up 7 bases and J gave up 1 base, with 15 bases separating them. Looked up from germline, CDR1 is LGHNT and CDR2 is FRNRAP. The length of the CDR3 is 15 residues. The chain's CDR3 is CASANRTLGTDTQYF. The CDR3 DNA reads TGTGCTAGTGCCAATAGGACCCTCGGCACAGATACGCAGTATTTT.

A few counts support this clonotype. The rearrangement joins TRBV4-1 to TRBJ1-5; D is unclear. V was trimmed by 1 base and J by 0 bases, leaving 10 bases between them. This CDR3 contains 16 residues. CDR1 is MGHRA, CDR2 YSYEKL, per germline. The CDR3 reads CASSQGPGYSNQPQHF. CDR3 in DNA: TGCGCCAGCAGCCAAGGGCCGGGATATAGCAATCAGCCCCAGCATTTT.

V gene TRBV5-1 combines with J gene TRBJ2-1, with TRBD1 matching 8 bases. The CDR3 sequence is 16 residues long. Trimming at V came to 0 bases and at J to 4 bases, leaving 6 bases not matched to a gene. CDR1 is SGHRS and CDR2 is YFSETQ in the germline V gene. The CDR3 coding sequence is TGCGCCAGCAGCTTGGCTTGGGGACAGGAGTACAATGAGCAGTTCTTC. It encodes CASSLAWGQEYNEQFF.

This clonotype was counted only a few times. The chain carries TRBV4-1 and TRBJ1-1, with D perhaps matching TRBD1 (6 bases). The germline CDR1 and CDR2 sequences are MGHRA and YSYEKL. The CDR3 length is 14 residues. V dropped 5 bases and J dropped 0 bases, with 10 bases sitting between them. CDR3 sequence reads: CASSEQGLNTEAFF. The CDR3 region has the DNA TGCGCCAGCAGCGAACAGGGCCTGAACACTGAAGCTTTCTTT.

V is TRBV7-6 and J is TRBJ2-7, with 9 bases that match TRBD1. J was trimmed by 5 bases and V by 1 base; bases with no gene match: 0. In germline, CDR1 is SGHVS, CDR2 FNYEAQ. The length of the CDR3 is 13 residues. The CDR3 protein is CASSLGDRDEQYF. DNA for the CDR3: TGTGCCAGCAGCTTAGGGGACAGGGACGAGCAGTACTTC.

In nucleotides, the CDR3 is TGTGCCAGCAGTTACTCGGTCTACTCTGGCTACACCTTC. Its protein is CASSYSVYSGYTF. The rearrangement links TRBV6-2 or TRBV6-3 to TRBJ1-2; D unclear. The germline V gene has CDR1 MNHEY and CDR2 SVGEGT. The V end lost 0 bases, the J end lost 7 bases, and 9 bases lay between the germline ends. The CDR3 runs to 13 residues.

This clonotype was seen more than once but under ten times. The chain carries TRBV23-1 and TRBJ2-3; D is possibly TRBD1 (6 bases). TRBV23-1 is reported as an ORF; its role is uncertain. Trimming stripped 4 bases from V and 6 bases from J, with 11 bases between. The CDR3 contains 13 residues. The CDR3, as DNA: TGCGCCAGCAGTCCAGGGGTCCTGGATACGCAGTATTTT. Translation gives CASSPGVLDTQYF.

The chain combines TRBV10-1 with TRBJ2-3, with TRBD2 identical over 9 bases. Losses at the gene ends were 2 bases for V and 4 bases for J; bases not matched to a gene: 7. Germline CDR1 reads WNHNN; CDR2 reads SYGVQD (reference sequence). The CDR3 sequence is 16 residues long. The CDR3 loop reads CASSELSGGAADTQYF. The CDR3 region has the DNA TGCGCCAGCAGTGAGCTTAGCGGGGGTGCCGCAGATACGCAGTATTTT.

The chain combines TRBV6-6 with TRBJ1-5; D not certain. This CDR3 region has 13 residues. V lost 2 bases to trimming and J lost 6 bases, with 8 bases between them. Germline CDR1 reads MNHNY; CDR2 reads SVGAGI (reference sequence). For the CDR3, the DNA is TGTGCCAGCAGTTACCCGGGGATTCAGCCCCAGCATTTT. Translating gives CASSYPGIQPQHF.

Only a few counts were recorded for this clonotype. In nucleotides, the CDR3 is TGTGCCAGCAGCTGGGGACTAGCGGGGGTCTACAATGAGCAGTTCTTC. Translating gives CASSWGLAGVYNEQFF. V gene TRBV11-2 combines with J gene TRBJ2-1, with TRBD2 matching over 14 bases. The CDR3 is 16 residues long. After removal of 4 bases from V and 3 bases from J, the junction contained 2 bases not matched to a gene. The germline CDR1 and CDR2 sequences are SGHAT and FQNNGV.

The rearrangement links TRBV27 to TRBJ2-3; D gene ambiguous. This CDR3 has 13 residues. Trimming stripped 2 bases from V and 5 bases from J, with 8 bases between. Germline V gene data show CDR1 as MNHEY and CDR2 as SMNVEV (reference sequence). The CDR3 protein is CASSLKGIDTQYF. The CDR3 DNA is TGTGCCAGCAGTTTAAAGGGCATAGATACGCAGTATTTT.

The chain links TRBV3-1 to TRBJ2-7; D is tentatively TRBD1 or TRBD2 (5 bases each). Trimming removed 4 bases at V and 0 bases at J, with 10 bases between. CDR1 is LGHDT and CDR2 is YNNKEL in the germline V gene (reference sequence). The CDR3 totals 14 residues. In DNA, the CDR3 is TGTGCCAGCAGCCGGGGACGGAGCTCCTACGAGCAGTACGTC. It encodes CASSRGRSSYEQYV.

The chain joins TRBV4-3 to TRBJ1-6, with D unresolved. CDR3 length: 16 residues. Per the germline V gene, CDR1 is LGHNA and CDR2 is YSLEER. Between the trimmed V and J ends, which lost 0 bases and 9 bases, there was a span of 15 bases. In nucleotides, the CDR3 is TGCGCCAGCAGCCAAGATCAGCCGGGTTTCTCTTCACCCCTCCACTTT. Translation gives CASSQDQPGFSSPLHF.

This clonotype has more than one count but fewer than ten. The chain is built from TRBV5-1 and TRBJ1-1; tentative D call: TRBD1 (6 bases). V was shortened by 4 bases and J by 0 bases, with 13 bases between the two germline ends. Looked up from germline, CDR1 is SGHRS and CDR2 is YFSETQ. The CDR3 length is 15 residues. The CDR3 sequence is CASSPGQLMNTEAFF. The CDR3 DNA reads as TGCGCCAGCAGCCCAGGACAGTTAATGAACACTGAAGCTTTCTTT.

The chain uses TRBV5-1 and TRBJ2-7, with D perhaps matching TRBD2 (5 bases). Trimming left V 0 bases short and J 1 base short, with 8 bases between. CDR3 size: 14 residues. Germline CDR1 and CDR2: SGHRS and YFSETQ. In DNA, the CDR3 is TGCGCCAGCAGCTTGGTTGAGGGTTCCTACGAGCAGTACGTC. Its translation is CASSLVEGSYEQYV.

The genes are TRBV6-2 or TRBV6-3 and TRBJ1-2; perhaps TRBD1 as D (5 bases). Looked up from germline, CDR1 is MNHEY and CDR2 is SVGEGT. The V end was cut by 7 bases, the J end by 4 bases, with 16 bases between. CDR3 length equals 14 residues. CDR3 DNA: TGTGCCAGCAAACGGCTGGGGCTCAGCTATGGCTACACCTTC. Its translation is CASKRLGLSYGYTF.

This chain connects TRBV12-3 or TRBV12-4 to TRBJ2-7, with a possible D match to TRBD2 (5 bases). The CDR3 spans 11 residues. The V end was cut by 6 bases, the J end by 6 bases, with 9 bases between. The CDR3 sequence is CASSRGPEQYF. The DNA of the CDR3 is TGTGCCAGCAGCCGGGGTCCCGAGCAGTACTTC.

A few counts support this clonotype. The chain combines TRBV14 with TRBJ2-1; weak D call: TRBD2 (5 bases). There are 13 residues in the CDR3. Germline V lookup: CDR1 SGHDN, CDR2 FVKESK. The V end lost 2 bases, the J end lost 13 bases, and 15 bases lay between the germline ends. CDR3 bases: TGTGCCAGCAGCCAATACGGGGTCGTTGGACAGTTCTTC. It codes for CASSQYGVVGQFF. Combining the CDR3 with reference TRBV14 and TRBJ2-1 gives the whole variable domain EAGVTQFPSHSVIEKGQTVTLRCDPISGHDNLYWYRRVMGKEIKFLLHFVKESKQDESGMPNNRFLAERTGGTYSTLKVQPAELEDSGVYFCASSQYGVVGQFFGPGTRLTVL.

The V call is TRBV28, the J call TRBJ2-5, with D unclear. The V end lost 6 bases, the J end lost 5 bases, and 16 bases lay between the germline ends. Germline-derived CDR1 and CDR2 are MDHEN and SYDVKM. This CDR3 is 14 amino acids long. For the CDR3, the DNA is TGTGCCAGCAGCCCCGTGGTGGTCGGCGAGACCCAGTACTTC. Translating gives CASSPVVVGETQYF.

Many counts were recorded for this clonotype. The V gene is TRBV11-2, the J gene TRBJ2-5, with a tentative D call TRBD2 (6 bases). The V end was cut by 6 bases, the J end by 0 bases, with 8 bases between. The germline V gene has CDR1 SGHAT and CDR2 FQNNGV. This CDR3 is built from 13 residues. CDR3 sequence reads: CASRDYYQETQYF. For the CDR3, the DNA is TGTGCCAGCAGGGACTACTACCAAGAGACCCAGTACTTC.

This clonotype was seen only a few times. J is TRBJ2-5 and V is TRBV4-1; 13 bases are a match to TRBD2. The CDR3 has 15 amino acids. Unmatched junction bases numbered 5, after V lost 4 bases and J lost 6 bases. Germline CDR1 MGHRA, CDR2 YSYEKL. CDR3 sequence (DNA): TGCGCCAGCAGCCCTACTAGCGGGGGGGCCCAGACCCAGTACTTC. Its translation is CASSPTSGGAQTQYF.